This T cell receptor (beta chain) was observed in a study of tumor-infiltrating lymphocytes in primary liver carcinoma. As for the study in general: Surgery removed the patients' primary liver carcinoma. Between about 4 and 11 cm across, the tumors were all of stage T1-T3 N0M0.

Broader study findings: Tumor top-250-clone fraction significantly exceeded that of blood (p = 0.039).

Researchers drew blood RNA from unsorted whole blood and extracted germline DNA as well. This clonotype showed up many times. What it binds is unknown. V was pared by 5 bases and J by 4 bases, with 8 bases of the junction left unmatched. The CDR3 runs 14 residues. Germline V gene data show CDR1 as SQVTM and CDR2 as ANQGSEA. Constant-region priming of 500 to 550 ng total RNA yielded TCR beta cDNA. Nested multiplex PCR, run for three rounds with slightly modified ARM-PCR, yielded TCR beta libraries. Use of TRBV1-TRBV30 forward primers with a C-beta reverse primer characterized the first two PCR rounds, which lasted around 9 cycles each. TCRdb itself ran the multiplex PCR reads through MiXCR, one entry per CDR3 protein. Of a few hundred thousand distinct CDR3 sequences in the sample, roughly 60% were seen once.

This TCR was sampled from a woman aged 25 to 39 with primary liver carcinoma and hepatitis B virus infection. J is TRBJ1-5 and V is TRBV29-1; 7 positions agree with TRBD1. The sequencing sample was made of peripheral blood. The CDR3 nucleotides are TGCAGCGTTACCGGGACAGACATTAATCAGCCCCAGCATTTT. It yields the protein CSVTGTDINQPQHF.